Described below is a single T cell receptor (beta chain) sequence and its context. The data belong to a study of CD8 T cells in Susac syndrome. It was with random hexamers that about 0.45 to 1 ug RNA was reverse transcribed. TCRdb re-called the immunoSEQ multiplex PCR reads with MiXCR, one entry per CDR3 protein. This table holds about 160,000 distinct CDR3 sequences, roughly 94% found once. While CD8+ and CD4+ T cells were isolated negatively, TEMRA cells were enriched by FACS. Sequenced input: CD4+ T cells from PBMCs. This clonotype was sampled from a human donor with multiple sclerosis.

The CDR3 sequence is CAWSRGAATEAFF. In DNA form, the CDR3 reads TGTGCCTGGAGTCGGGGGGCCGCCACTGAAGCTTTCTTT. The V call is TRBV30, the J call TRBJ1-1; TRBD1 is a possible D gene (6 bases). CDR1 and CDR2 from the germline V gene are GTSNPN and SVGIG (reference sequence). This CDR3 has 13 residues. Trimming cost V 2 bases and J 4 bases, with 11 bases left between them. The entire variable domain, with the rest obtained from reference TRBV30 and TRBJ1-1, is as follows: SQTIHQWPATLVQPVGSPLSLECTVEGTSNPNLYWYRQAAGRGLQLLFYSVGIGQISSEVPQNLSASRPQDRQFILSSKKLLLSDSGFYLCAWSRGAATEAFFGQGTRLTVV.